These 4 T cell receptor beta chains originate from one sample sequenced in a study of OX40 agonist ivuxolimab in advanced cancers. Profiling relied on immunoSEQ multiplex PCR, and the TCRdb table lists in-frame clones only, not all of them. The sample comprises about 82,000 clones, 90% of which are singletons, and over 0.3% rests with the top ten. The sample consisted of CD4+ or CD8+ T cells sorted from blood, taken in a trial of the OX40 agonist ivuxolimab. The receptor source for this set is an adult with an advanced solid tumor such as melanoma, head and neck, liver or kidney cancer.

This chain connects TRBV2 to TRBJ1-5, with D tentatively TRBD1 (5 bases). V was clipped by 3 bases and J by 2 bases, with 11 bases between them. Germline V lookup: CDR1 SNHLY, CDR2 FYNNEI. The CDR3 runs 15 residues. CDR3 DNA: TGTGCCAGCAGTGAGGGGCAACCGGGCAATCAGCCCCAGCATTTT. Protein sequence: CASSEGQPGNQPQHF.

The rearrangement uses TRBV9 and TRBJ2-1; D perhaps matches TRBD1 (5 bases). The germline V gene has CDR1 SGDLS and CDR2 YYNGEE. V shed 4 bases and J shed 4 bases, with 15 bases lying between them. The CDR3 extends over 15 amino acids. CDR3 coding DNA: TGTGCCAGCAGCCCCACCGGACACTTATACAATGAGCAGTTCTTC. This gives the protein CASSPTGHLYNEQFF.

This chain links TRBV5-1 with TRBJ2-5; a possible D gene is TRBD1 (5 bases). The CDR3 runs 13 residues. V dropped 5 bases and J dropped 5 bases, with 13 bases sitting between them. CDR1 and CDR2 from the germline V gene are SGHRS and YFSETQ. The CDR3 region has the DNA TGCGCCAGCAGTGAAGGGGCAGGGGAGACCCAGTACTTC. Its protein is CASSEGAGETQYF.

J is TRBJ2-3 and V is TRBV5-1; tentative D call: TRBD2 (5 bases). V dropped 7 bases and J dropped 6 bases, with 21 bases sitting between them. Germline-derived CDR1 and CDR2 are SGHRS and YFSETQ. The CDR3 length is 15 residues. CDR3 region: CASGSSGTLGDTQYF. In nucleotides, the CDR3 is TGCGCCAGCGGATCCAGCGGTACTCTCGGGGATACGCAGTATTTT.